This T cell receptor (beta chain) was found in a study of T cell clonotyping in hematopoietic cell transplantation (dated by TCRdb to the early 2020s). Study-level background: In the study, around 140 blood samples were gathered from 30 to 40 consecutive transplant recipients and their related donors. Patients were recruited between September 2015 and January 2017 and followed until September 2020 or death.

Reading the label with the study, this specimen's time point is: 180 days after allo-HCT. Recipient blood was collected about 28 days before transplant and at days 30, 100 and 180 after transplant. Nuclei Lysis Solution was used to extract genomic DNA from fresh or cryopreserved unfractionated peripheral blood mononuclear cells. Study-wide findings and limitations: Sample size was limited, and cells were not sorted, so CD4 and CD8 repertoire contributions could not be separated. Only a small fraction of recipient repertoires overlapped donor repertoires, with over 97% appearing de novo at the given depth. A decrease in recipient TCR diversity was observed after transplant, and a progressive increase in pathologically expanded clonotypes was seen from day 30 to day 180. Broader TCR repertoire diversity after transplant was predicted by Inverse Simpson Index values from donors and from recipients before transplant.

The germline V gene sets CDR1 to SGHVS and CDR2 to FNYEAQ. V and J are truncated by 1 base and 4 bases respectively, leaving an intervening sequence of 7 bases. Counted from cysteine to phenylalanine, this CDR3 has 14 amino acids. Just the 42-base CDR3 DNA is kept, in frame starting at base 1. Compared with the rest of its sample, this clone is large (0.1 to 1%). The specificity of this receptor is unknown. No base quality information exists; no much larger clone differs at one position. The immunoSEQ assay, a bias-controlled multiplex PCR using V- and J-specific primers, was used to amplify TCR beta CDR3 regions from genomic DNA. In a second PCR step, the CDR3 amplicons were tagged with a proprietary barcode plus Illumina adapter sequences. An Illumina MiSeq instrument was used for sequencing of the CDR3 libraries. The paper's data handling went like this. Export and quality control were performed with immunoSEQ Analyzer 3.0, and downstream analyses were performed with R Bioconductor and Immunarch. Only productive rearrangements within the normalized downsampled data set were used in the calculation of repertoire metrics. Pathologically expanded clonotypes were defined as those larger than 5 templates in the normalized cohort. The Inverse Simpson Index was used to measure repertoire diversity. CMV-specificity analyses were carried out on the non-normalized data set to capture all clonotypes. Imported from immuneACCESS, the table was reduced by TCRdb to in-frame sequences with V and J called. These copies leave out some clones; in studies compared against another copy, an unresolved V gene accounts for under half, and the cause of the remainder is not known. V, J and clone size reflect that table, while D and trimming were determined from the DNA. Across this sample there are 9,000 to 9,500 clones, with 86% seen only once. The ten biggest clones cover roughly 35% of the sample.

The rearrangement joined TRBV7-6 to TRBJ2-2, with the D gene possibly TRBD1 or TRBD2, each one fitting 6 bases. This specimen consisted of PBMCs, obtained 180 days after allogeneic stem cell transplant. The TCR originated in a human patient who had an allogeneic stem cell transplant, so the T cells may come from the graft donor. The donor label of this sample is uncertain. Some clones in this sample may be carry-over from other donors' samples. The CDR3 protein sequence reads: CASSLEGGTGELFF. In nucleotides, the sequence is TGTGCCAGCAGCTTAGAGGGGGGCACCGGGGAGCTGTTTTTT.